The 9 T cell receptor beta chains given below trace back to one sample, sequenced in a study of blood T cell repertoires in COVID-19. Libraries were prepared by immunoSEQ multiplex PCR; TCRdb keeps only in-frame clonotypes and omits some of them. The repertoire holds around 70,000 clones, with 80% to 90% as singletons. The sequenced material came from peripheral blood. These TCRs come from a woman older than 75 with active or convalescent COVID-19.

This clone appeared a single time. The chain carries TRBV30 and TRBJ1-4; D possibly corresponds to TRBD1 (6 bases). Germline values: CDR1 GTSNPN, CDR2 SVGIG (reference sequence). The germline V and J ends were trimmed by 2 bases and 4 bases, with 14 bases remaining between them. CDR3 size: 15 residues. The CDR3 sequence: CAWSRPGTRNEKLFF. For the CDR3, the DNA is TGTGCCTGGAGTCGACCCGGGACACGTAATGAAAAACTGTTTTTT.

This sequence joins TRBV2 and TRBJ2-3; weak D call: TRBD2 (5 bases). The V gene's germline CDR1 is SNHLY and CDR2 FYNNEI. The V and J ends lost 5 bases and 6 bases respectively, with 21 bases between them. This CDR3 region has 16 residues. In DNA, the CDR3 is TGTGCCAGCAGTTGGCCCCCCGATGGGAGAGATGATACGCAGTATTTT. Amino acid sequence: CASSWPPDGRDDTQYF.

The rearrangement links TRBV5-1 to TRBJ2-2; 8 nucleotides agree with TRBD1. The CDR3 totals 16 residues. The ends lost 3 bases at V and 1 base at J; junction bases unmatched: 5. Germline V gene sequence: CDR1 SGHRS, CDR2 YFSETQ. The CDR3 DNA sequence: TGCGCCAGCAGCTGGACAGGGACAGGGAACACCGGGGAGCTGTTTTTT. This translates into CASSWTGTGNTGELFF.

The chain recombines TRBV30 with TRBJ2-7; 9 positions match TRBD1. The CDR3 is 13 amino acids. The germline CDR1 and CDR2 sequences are GTSNPN and SVGIG (reference sequence). Trimming at V came to 3 bases and at J to 9 bases, leaving 9 bases not matched to a gene. The CDR3 loop reads CAWRPTGGAGQYF. DNA of the CDR3: TGTGCCTGGAGGCCTACAGGGGGCGCTGGGCAGTACTTC.

The rearrangement uses TRBV7-2 and TRBJ1-6; 11 positions match TRBD1. Germline CDR1 reads SGHTA; CDR2 reads FQGNSA. V shed 5 bases and J 9 bases; nucleotides not matched to a gene: 6. The CDR3 is made up of 15 amino acids. DNA of the CDR3: TGTGCCAGCAGCCCAACCGGGACAGGGGGTTCACCCCTCCACTTT. Translated, it gives CASSPTGTGGSPLHF. The full variable domain, its missing parts supplied by reference TRBV7-2 and TRBJ1-6, is GAGVSQSPSNKVTEKGKDVELRCDPISGHTALYWYRQSLGQGLEFLIYFQGNSAPDKSGLPSDRFSAERTGGSVSTLTIQRTQQEDSAVYLCASSPTGTGGSPLHFGNGTRLTVT.

The chain combines TRBV5-1 with TRBJ2-2, with TRBD2 matching 9 bases. The CDR3 consists of 15 residues. V was clipped by 0 bases and J by 6 bases; unmatched bases: 3. The germline gives CDR1 SGHRS, CDR2 YFSETQ. CDR3 sequence (DNA): TGCGCCAGCAGCTTGGTAGCGGGAGCCCCCGGGGAGCTGTTTTTT. Translating it yields CASSLVAGAPGELFF.

This clone has a single count. The CDR3 DNA is TGTGCCAGCAGTTTAAGTGGCTTGCGCGGGACTGGGGCCAACGTCCTGACTTTC. Protein: CASSLSGLRGTGANVLTF. The V call is TRBV28, the J call TRBJ2-6; maybe TRBD2 (6 bases). The CDR3 contains 18 residues. Per germline, CDR1 MDHEN and CDR2 SYDVKM. Trimming stripped 2 bases from V and 2 bases from J, with 16 bases between.

The V and J genes are TRBV7-2 and TRBJ1-6; the D is unclear. The V end lost 1 base, the J end lost 7 bases, and 11 bases lay between the germline ends. Germline assignment: CDR1 SGHTA and CDR2 FQGNSA. The CDR3 is 15 residues long. CDR3 loop: CASSLGVYRNSPLHF. The DNA for the CDR3 is TGTGCCAGCAGCTTAGGGGTTTACAGAAATTCACCCCTCCACTTT.

The sample holds a few counts of this clone. This chain connects TRBV5-1 to TRBJ2-1; 7 bases map to TRBD1. With V trimmed by 3 bases and J by 4 bases, 4 bases remained unmatched. CDR3 size: 14 residues. CDR1 and CDR2 (germline): SGHRS, YFSETQ. The DNA of the CDR3 is TGCGCCAGCAGCTCGGACAGGAGTTACAATGAGCAGTTCTTC. Translation gives CASSSDRSYNEQFF.